The 5 T cell receptor beta chains given below trace back to one sample, sequenced in a study of T-cell reconstitution after alpha-beta-depleted transplantation in children. During its preparation, the TCRbeta library received unique molecular identifiers. TCRdb redid the calling of the PCR reads with MiXCR, one entry per CDR3 protein. This sample carries under 140,000 distinct CDR3 sequences, 10% of them seen once, and the ten largest clones take 8%. The sequencing used PBMCs from the stem cell graft donor, collected from the stem cell graft. These receptors all stem from a human donor who donated a stem cell graft to a child with acute lymphoblastic leukemia.

Turning to this clonotype: Possible read error: a much larger clone is one base away. The rearrangement uses TRBV20-1 and TRBJ2-5; no clear D. Looked up from germline, CDR1 is DFQATT and CDR2 is SNEGSKA (reference sequence). There are 14 residues in the CDR3. The CDR3 DNA sequence: TGCAGTGCTGGAGACCCGAGCCGCGGCGAGACCCAGTACTTC. This gives the protein CSAGDPSRGETQYF.

This clonotype was seen repeatedly, ten times or more. The chain uses TRBV20-1 and TRBJ2-1, with TRBD2 matching 9 bases. The CDR3 runs to 16 residues. V lost 5 bases and J lost 4; bases outside the gene matches: 12. Germline CDR1 reads DFQATT; CDR2 reads SNEGSKA (reference sequence). In nucleotides, the CDR3 is TGCAGTGCTCACCCGTCAGCGGGGGGAAGTTACAATGAGCAGTTCTTC. Translating gives CSAHPSAGGSYNEQFF.

This clonotype was recorded many times. The chain recombines TRBV12-3 or TRBV12-4 with TRBJ2-2; D remains unclear. The V end was cut by 3 bases, the J end by 2 bases, with 7 bases between. The CDR3 contains 14 residues. As DNA, the CDR3 is TGTGCCAGCAGTTTTAGCCTTAACACCGGGGAGCTGTTTTTT. Translated: CASSFSLNTGELFF.

This clonotype was picked up many times. CDR3 nucleotide sequence: TGTGCCAGCAAAGATCGAGCGCCCACCTACGAGCAGTACTTC. It codes for CASKDRAPTYEQYF. The chain joins TRBV28 to TRBJ2-7; no clear D gene. Between the trimmed V and J ends, which lost 7 bases and 2 bases, there was a span of 15 bases. The CDR3 consists of 14 residues. Germline V gene sequence: CDR1 MDHEN, CDR2 SYDVKM.

This clonotype came up a few times. Just one base apart from a much larger clone, this may be a read error. V gene TRBV7-2 combines with J gene TRBJ2-1; unclear D gene. Germline CDR1 reads SGHTA; CDR2 reads FQGNSA. V lost 2 bases, J lost 12 bases, and 8 bases lay in between. The CDR3 is 11 residues long. CDR3 bases: TGTGCCAGCAGCTTAAGCCGTGGGCAGTTCTTC. Residues: CASSLSRGQFF.